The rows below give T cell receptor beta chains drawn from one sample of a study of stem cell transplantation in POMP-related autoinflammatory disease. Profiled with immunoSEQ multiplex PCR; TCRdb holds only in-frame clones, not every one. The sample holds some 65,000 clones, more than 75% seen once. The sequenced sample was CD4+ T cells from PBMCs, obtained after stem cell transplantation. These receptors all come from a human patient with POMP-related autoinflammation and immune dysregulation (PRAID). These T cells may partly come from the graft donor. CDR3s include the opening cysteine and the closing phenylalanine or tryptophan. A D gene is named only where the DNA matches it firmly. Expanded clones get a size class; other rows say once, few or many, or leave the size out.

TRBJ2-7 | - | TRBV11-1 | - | CASSLLAGYEQYF | TGTGCCAGCAGCTTACTTGCGGGCTACGAGCAGTACTTC
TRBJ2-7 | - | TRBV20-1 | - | CSASPSYEQYF | TGCAGTGCTAGCCCTAGCTACGAGCAGTACTTC
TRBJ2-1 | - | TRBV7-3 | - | CASSLSRDSGGNEQFF | TGTGCCAGCAGCTTATCCCGGGACTCAGGGGGGAATGAGCAGTTCTTC
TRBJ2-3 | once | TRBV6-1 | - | CASSQDGVPDTQYF | TGTGCCAGCAGCCAAGATGGGGTCCCGGATACGCAGTATTTT
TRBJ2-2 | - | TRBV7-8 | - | CASSRAELFF | TGTGCCAGCAGCCGGGCCGAGCTGTTTTTT
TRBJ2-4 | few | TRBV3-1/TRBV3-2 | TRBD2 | CASSHTSGVKNIQYF | TGTGCCAGCAGCCATACTAGCGGGGTCAAAAACATTCAGTACTTC
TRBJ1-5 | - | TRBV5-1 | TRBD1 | CASSLGEGANQPQHF | TGCGCCAGCAGCTTGGGGGAGGGGGCTAATCAGCCCCAGCATTTT
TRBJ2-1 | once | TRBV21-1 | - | CASSKDRGHEQFF | TGTGCCAGCAGCAAAGACAGGGGGCATGAGCAGTTCTTC
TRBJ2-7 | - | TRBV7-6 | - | CASSYLRADEQYF | TGTGCCAGCAGCTACCTGAGGGCTGACGAGCAGTACTTC
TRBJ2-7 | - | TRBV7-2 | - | CASSLSQGLPYEQYF | TGTGCCAGCAGCTTAAGCCAGGGCCTCCCCTACGAGCAGTACTTC
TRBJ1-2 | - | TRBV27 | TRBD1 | CASRQTGLYGYTF | TGTGCCAGCAGACAGACAGGGCTCTATGGCTACACCTTC
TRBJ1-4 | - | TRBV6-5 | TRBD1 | CASSREGQFNEKLFF | TGTGCCTCTAGCAGGGAGGGACAGTTTAATGAAAAACTGTTTTTT
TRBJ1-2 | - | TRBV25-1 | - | CASSERSDLYGYTF | TGTGCCAGCAGTGAGAGGTCGGACCTCTATGGCTACACCTTC
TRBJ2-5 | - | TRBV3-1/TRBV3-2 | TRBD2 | CASSQEGWGLAGAETQYF | TGTGCCAGCAGCCAAGAGGGGTGGGGACTAGCGGGGGCCGAGACCCAGTACTTC
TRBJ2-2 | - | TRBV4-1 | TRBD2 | CASSQVSGGRTGELFF | TGCGCCAGCAGCCAAGTTAGCGGGGGTCGGACCGGGGAGCTGTTTTTT
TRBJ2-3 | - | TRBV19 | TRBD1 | CASISTGTGTTDTQYF | TGTGCCAGTATCTCTACCGGGACAGGGACGACAGATACGCAGTATTTT
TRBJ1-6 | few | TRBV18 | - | CASSPRGGGSSYNSPLHF | TGTGCCAGCTCACCAAGAGGCGGGGGGAGCTCCTATAATTCACCCCTCCACTTT
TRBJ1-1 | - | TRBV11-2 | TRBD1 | CASSYFATGARNTEAFF | TGTGCCAGCAGCTATTTCGCTACAGGGGCTCGGAACACTGAAGCTTTCTTT
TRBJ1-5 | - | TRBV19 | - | CATKQQSNQPQHF | TGTGCCACTAAACAGCAGTCCAATCAGCCCCAGCATTTT
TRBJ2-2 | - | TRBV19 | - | CASKRAGLENTGELFF | TGTGCCAGTAAGAGGGCTGGGCTAGAGAACACCGGGGAGCTGTTTTTT
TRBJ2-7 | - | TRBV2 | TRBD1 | CASSESGQGPYF | TGTGCCAGCAGTGAATCCGGACAGGGGCCTTACTTC
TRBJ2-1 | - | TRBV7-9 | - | CASSLLGGDNEQFF | TGTGCCAGCAGCTTACTAGGGGGTGACAATGAGCAGTTCTTC
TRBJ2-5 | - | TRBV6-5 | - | CASSYTSSETQYF | TGTGCCAGCAGTTACACTAGCTCGGAGACCCAGTACTTC
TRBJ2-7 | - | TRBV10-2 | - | CASEDGATYEQYF | TGCGCCAGCGAGGACGGAGCCACCTACGAGCAGTACTTC
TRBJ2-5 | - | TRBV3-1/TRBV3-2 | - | CASSLQAGVETQYF | TGTGCCAGCAGCCTCCAGGCAGGGGTAGAGACCCAGTACTTC
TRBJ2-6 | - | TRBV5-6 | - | CASSRGGANVLTF | TGTGCCAGCAGCAGAGGTGGGGCCAACGTCCTGACTTTC
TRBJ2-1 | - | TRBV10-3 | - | CAISDGGEQFF | TGTGCCATCAGTGACGGGGGAGAGCAGTTCTTC
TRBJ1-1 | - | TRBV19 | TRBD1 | CASTSPGGANTEAFF | TGTGCCAGTACCTCCCCAGGGGGCGCGAACACTGAAGCTTTCTTT
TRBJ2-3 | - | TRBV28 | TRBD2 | CASSLWFREGTDTQYF | TGTGCCAGCAGTTTATGGTTCCGGGAGGGCACAGATACGCAGTATTTT
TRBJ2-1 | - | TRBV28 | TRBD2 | CASTERGGAGEQFF | TGTGCCAGCACTGAACGCGGGGGGGCCGGTGAGCAGTTCTTC
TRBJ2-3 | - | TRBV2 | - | CASAALITDTQYF | TGTGCCAGCGCAGCCCTGATCACAGATACGCAGTATTTT
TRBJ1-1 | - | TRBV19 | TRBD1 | CASSIVGETGLRTEAFF | TGTGCCAGTAGTATAGTAGGGGAGACAGGGCTGCGGACTGAAGCTTTCTTT
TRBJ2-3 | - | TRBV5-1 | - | CASSLLRARDTQYF | TGCGCCAGCAGCTTGCTGCGGGCCAGGGATACGCAGTATTTT
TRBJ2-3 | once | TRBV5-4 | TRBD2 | CASSLGTTVTDTQYF | TGTGCCAGCAGCCTCGGGACTACGGTCACAGATACGCAGTATTTT
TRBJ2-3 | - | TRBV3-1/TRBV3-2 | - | CASSQRGDTDTQYF | TGTGCCAGCAGCCAACGGGGAGACACAGATACGCAGTATTTT
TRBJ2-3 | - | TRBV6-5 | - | CASSYDNTDTQYF | TGTGCCAGCAGTTACGACAACACAGATACGCAGTATTTT
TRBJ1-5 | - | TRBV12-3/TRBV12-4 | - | CASSLTNQPQHF | TGTGCCAGCAGTTTAACAAATCAGCCCCAGCATTTT
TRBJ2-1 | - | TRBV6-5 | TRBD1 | CASSYSVPTGGRGQFF | TGTGCCAGCAGTTACTCGGTGCCGACAGGGGGCCGGGGGCAGTTCTTC
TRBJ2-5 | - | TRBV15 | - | CATSRGERAHGTQYF | TGTGCCACCAGCAGAGGGGAGAGGGCCCACGGGACCCAGTACTTC
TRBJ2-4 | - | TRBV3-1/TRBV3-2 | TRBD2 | CASSQGLAGIQYF | TGTGCCAGCAGCCAGGGACTAGCGGGCATTCAGTACTTC
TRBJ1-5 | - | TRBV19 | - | CASRNRDYSNQPQHF | TGTGCCAGTAGAAACCGGGACTATAGCAATCAGCCCCAGCATTTT
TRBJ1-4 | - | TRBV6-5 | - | CASSLDRSNEKLFF | TGTGCCAGCAGTCTGGACAGATCTAATGAAAAACTGTTTTTT
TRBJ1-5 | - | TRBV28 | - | CASGERRQPQHF | TGTGCCAGCGGGGAGCGGAGGCAGCCCCAGCATTTT
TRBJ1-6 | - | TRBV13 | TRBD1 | CASSLTGVGRSPLHF | TGTGCCAGCAGCTTAACAGGGGTAGGTCGTTCACCCCTCCACTTT
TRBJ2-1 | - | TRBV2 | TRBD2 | CASSGGLPVYNEQFF | TGTGCCAGCAGTGGGGGACTACCAGTCTACAATGAGCAGTTCTTC
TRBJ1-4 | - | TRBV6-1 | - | CASSETFRNEKLFF | TGTGCCAGCAGTGAAACCTTTAGGAATGAAAAACTGTTTTTT
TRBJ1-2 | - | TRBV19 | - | CASGRHGSRRGYGYTF | TGTGCCAGTGGTCGTCATGGAAGCCGTCGTGGGTATGGCTACACCTTC
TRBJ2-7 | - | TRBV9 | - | CASSPRVGEANYEQYF | TGTGCCAGCAGCCCTCGGGTGGGCGAAGCAAACTACGAGCAGTACTTC
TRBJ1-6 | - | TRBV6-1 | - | CASSEYAGWHSPLHF | TGTGCCAGCAGTGAATATGCAGGTTGGCATTCACCCCTCCACTTT
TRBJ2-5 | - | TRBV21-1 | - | CASSKGRGTNPGETQYF | TGTGCCAGCAGCAAAGGGCGCGGGACCAACCCAGGGGAGACCCAGTACTTC
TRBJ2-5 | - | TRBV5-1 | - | CASSLDRFSYQETQYF | TGCGCCAGCAGCTTGGACAGGTTTTCCTACCAAGAGACCCAGTACTTC
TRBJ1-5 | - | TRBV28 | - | CASSLPQLLFNQPQHF | TGTGCCAGCAGTTTACCACAGCTACTATTCAATCAGCCCCAGCATTTT
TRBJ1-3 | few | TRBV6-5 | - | CASSYSRTFGNTIYF | TGTGCCAGCAGTTACTCTAGGACGTTCGGAAACACCATATATTTT
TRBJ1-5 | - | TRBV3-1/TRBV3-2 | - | CASSEGRYQPQHF | TGTGCCAGCAGTGAAGGCCGGTATCAGCCCCAGCATTTT
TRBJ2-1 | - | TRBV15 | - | CATSRDLQGGEQFF | TGTGCCACCAGCAGAGATTTGCAGGGAGGTGAGCAGTTCTTC